The present T cell receptor (beta chain) was sequenced within a study of T-cell reconstitution after alpha-beta-depleted transplantation in children. This clonotype was seen a few times. Preparing the TCRbeta library involved the use of unique molecular identifiers. Each CDR3 protein is one row after TCRdb ran MiXCR on the PCR reads. The table has 450,000 to 600,000 distinct CDR3 sequences, less than 35% seen once. V lost 3 bases to trimming and J lost 5 bases, with 11 bases between them. This CDR3 has 14 amino acids. Germline V gene sequence: CDR1 SGHRS, CDR2 YFSETQ. This sequence was found in a human donor who donated a stem cell graft to a child with aplastic anemia. The chain links TRBV5-1 to TRBJ1-4, with D unclear. Sequencing was performed on PBMCs from the stem cell graft donor, taken from the stem cell graft. The CDR3 bases are TGCGCCAGCAGCTCTCCGGCAGAAAATGAAAAACTGTTTTTT. This codes for CASSSPAENEKLFF.